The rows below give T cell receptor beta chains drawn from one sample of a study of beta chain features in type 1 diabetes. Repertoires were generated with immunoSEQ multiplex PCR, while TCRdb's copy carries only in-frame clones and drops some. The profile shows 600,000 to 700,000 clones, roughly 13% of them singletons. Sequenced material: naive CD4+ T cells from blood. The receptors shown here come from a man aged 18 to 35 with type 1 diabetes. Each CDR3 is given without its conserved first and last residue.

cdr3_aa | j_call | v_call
ASSFLAGREDTQY | TRBJ2-3 | TRBV5-1
SVGWTTEAF | TRBJ1-1 | TRBV29-1
ASSVGVGYGYT | TRBJ1-2 | TRBV9
ATVTGLVSGANVLT | TRBJ2-6 | TRBV6-6
AALATTGTWGEQY | TRBJ2-7 | TRBV10-3
AWSPGNNQPQH | TRBJ1-5 | TRBV30
ASSGDREPYEQY | TRBJ2-7 | TRBV5-1
SVGTAPFGYEQY | TRBJ2-7 | TRBV29-1
ASSRLAGDNEQF | TRBJ2-1 | TRBV5-1
AWSVSSEAF | TRBJ1-1 | TRBV30
ASSEGRAVGY | TRBJ2-3 | TRBV6-1
AWTGPGTGGGQPQH | TRBJ1-5 | TRBV30
ASSSDRVVGYT | TRBJ1-2 | TRBV7-9
SAERHEQF | TRBJ2-1 | TRBV20-1
ASSLSTPQLEAF | TRBJ1-1 | TRBV28
ASSYKQTQY | TRBJ2-5 | TRBV6-5
ASSYSQGPYNEQF | TRBJ2-1 | TRBV6-5
SVEVLSDTQY | TRBJ2-3 | TRBV29-1
AISDPTKSGNQPQH | TRBJ1-5 | TRBV6-1
ASSRQGGWGETQY | TRBJ2-5 | TRBV7-2
ASSFDSSGNTIY | TRBJ1-3 | TRBV7-2
ASSLVSQETQY | TRBJ2-5 | TRBV5-1
ASSYSGSYGYT | TRBJ1-2 | TRBV6-5
ASSFQGFYGYT | TRBJ1-2 | TRBV13
ASSTGPRGVSYEQY | TRBJ2-7 | TRBV19
ASSDYRGPLNTEAF | TRBJ1-1 | TRBV6-1
ASSEADRSYNEQF | TRBJ2-1 | TRBV2
ASSSGTPPSSYEQY | TRBJ2-7 | TRBV7-2
ASSSHEEETQY | TRBJ2-5 | TRBV5-1
ASRTTGTGTYEQY | TRBJ2-7 | TRBV28
ASSTTDNEQF | TRBJ2-1 | TRBV5-1
ASSPGQAINYGYT | TRBJ1-2 | TRBV13
AWSTTGYTEAF | TRBJ1-1 | TRBV30
ASSPGTGHYGYT | TRBJ1-2 | TRBV11-2
ASSVLEGPYSGNTIY | TRBJ1-3 | TRBV2
ASVQSSGANVLT | TRBJ2-6 | TRBV7-9
ASEPQGQPGGEQY | TRBJ2-7 | TRBV2
SVDGSGFMNTEAF | TRBJ1-1 | TRBV29-1
ASSVGQNMNTGELF | TRBJ2-2 | TRBV5-4
ASSVGRGLNTEAF | TRBJ1-1 | TRBV9
ASSVGWGQETQY | TRBJ2-5 | TRBV9
SVGVGVQVPALGEQF | TRBJ2-1 | TRBV29-1
ASAEQETQY | TRBJ2-5 | TRBV7-9
ASSPTPSKTPVNEKLF | TRBJ1-4 | TRBV7-4
ASSSQGAGSPLH | TRBJ1-6 | TRBV7-9
ASRRTGTYEQY | TRBJ2-7 | TRBV6-5
ASSQVRGQGGYGYT | TRBJ1-2 | TRBV4-1
ASSLAGQGED | TRBJ2-5 | TRBV7-6
ASSHGQPSGELF | TRBJ2-2 | TRBV7-9
ASSVVVGTEAF | TRBJ1-1 | TRBV9
ASSLRVANTEAF | TRBJ1-1 | TRBV5-1
ATSRDRGAYEQY | TRBJ2-7 | TRBV15